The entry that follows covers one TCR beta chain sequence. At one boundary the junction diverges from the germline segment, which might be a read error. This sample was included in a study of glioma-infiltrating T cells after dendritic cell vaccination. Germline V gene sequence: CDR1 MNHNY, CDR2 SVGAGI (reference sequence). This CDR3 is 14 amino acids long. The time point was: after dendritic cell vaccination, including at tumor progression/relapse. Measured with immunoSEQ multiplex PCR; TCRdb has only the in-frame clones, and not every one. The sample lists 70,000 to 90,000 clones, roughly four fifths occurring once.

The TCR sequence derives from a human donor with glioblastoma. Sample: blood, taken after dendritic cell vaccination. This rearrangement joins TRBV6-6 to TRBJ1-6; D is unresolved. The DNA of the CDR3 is TGTGCCGGCAGTTATGTGGACTCAGGTTCACCCCTCCACTTT. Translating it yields CAGSYVDSGSPLHF.